This is a list of T cell receptor beta chains from one sample in a study of CD8+ T cells in alopecia areata. Here immunoSEQ multiplex PCR was the method, and the copy in TCRdb shows in-frame clones only, minus some. The sample lists 200,000 or so clones; 58% were seen once. The source material was CD4+ T cells sorted from blood, sampled at week 24, from a patient treated with tofacitinib. The receptors were sampled from a human donor with alopecia areata. The CDR3 runs from the conserved cysteine through the conserved F or W. The D gene is left open where the match is weak. Expanded clones get a size class; other rows say once, few or many, or leave the size out.

J gene: TRBJ2-5
clone size: few
D gene: -
V gene: TRBV5-1
CDR3 protein: CASSSSGRGETQYF
CDR3 DNA: TGCGCCAGCAGCTCGTCGGGAAGGGGGGAGACCCAGTACTTC

J gene: TRBJ2-1
clone size: -
D gene: TRBD1
V gene: TRBV30
CDR3 protein: CAWSPPGQGPLF
CDR3 DNA: TGTGCCTGGAGTCCTCCTGGACAGGGGCCCCTCTTC

J gene: TRBJ2-5
clone size: -
D gene: -
V gene: TRBV6-5
CDR3 protein: CASSPSPWETQYF
CDR3 DNA: TGTGCCAGCTCTCCGTCCCCGTGGGAGACCCAGTACTTC

J gene: TRBJ2-1
clone size: -
D gene: -
V gene: TRBV5-1
CDR3 protein: CASSLAGGRETDEQFF
CDR3 DNA: TGCGCCAGCAGCTTGGCCGGGGGCAGGGAAACCGATGAGCAGTTCTTC

J gene: TRBJ2-5
clone size: -
D gene: -
V gene: TRBV29-1
CDR3 protein: CSVVEGETQYF
CDR3 DNA: TGCAGCGTTGTAGAGGGGGAGACCCAGTACTTC

J gene: TRBJ1-2
clone size: few
D gene: -
V gene: TRBV7-2
CDR3 protein: CASSLVSAGYTF
CDR3 DNA: TGTGCCAGCAGCTTAGTTTCCGCTGGCTACACCTTC

J gene: TRBJ2-2
clone size: -
D gene: -
V gene: TRBV7-3
CDR3 protein: CASSLAVTGELFF
CDR3 DNA: TGTGCCAGCAGCTTAGCCGTCACCGGGGAGCTGTTTTTT

J gene: TRBJ2-2
clone size: -
D gene: -
V gene: TRBV10-3
CDR3 protein: CAIRKEGSGGPGELFF
CDR3 DNA: TGTGCCATCAGGAAAGAGGGGTCCGGGGGTCCCGGGGAGCTGTTTTTT

J gene: TRBJ2-1
clone size: -
D gene: -
V gene: TRBV30
CDR3 protein: CAQNRDTSYNEQFF
CDR3 DNA: TGTGCGCAAAACCGGGACACGTCCTACAATGAGCAGTTCTTC

J gene: TRBJ2-7
clone size: -
D gene: -
V gene: TRBV5-1
CDR3 protein: CASSFGGDSYEQYF
CDR3 DNA: TGCGCCAGCAGCTTCGGGGGCGACTCCTACGAGCAGTACTTC

J gene: TRBJ2-5
clone size: -
D gene: -
V gene: TRBV2
CDR3 protein: CASTRAETQYF
CDR3 DNA: TGTGCCAGCACTCGAGCGGAGACCCAGTACTTC

J gene: TRBJ2-1
clone size: -
D gene: -
V gene: TRBV5-5
CDR3 protein: CASSSKVDEQFF
CDR3 DNA: TGTGCCAGCAGCTCGAAGGTCGATGAGCAGTTCTTC

J gene: TRBJ2-5
clone size: few
D gene: TRBD2
V gene: TRBV30
CDR3 protein: CAWSEGASGSQETQYF
CDR3 DNA: TGTGCCTGGAGTGAGGGTGCTAGCGGGAGCCAAGAGACCCAGTACTTC

J gene: TRBJ2-1
clone size: -
D gene: TRBD1
V gene: TRBV6-1
CDR3 protein: CASEDRLSYNEQFF
CDR3 DNA: TGTGCCAGCGAGGACAGGCTTTCCTACAATGAGCAGTTCTTC

J gene: TRBJ1-5
clone size: -
D gene: -
V gene: TRBV29-1
CDR3 protein: CSVGGPGNQPQHF
CDR3 DNA: TGCAGCGTTGGGGGACCTGGCAATCAGCCCCAGCATTTT

J gene: TRBJ2-2
clone size: -
D gene: TRBD1
V gene: TRBV29-1
CDR3 protein: CSVLKTGPSGELFF
CDR3 DNA: TGCAGCGTCCTCAAGACAGGGCCGTCCGGGGAGCTGTTTTTT

J gene: TRBJ2-1
clone size: -
D gene: TRBD2
V gene: TRBV2
CDR3 protein: CASRGGGNEQFF
CDR3 DNA: TGTGCCAGCCGCGGGGGAGGGAATGAGCAGTTCTTC

J gene: TRBJ2-3
clone size: -
D gene: -
V gene: TRBV7-3
CDR3 protein: CASSSHKSGTLGADTQYF
CDR3 DNA: TGTGCCAGCAGCTCTCACAAGTCCGGGACACTCGGGGCAGATACGCAGTATTTT

J gene: TRBJ1-5
clone size: few
D gene: -
V gene: TRBV25-1
CDR3 protein: CASSAAAHQPQHF
CDR3 DNA: TGTGCCAGCAGTGCAGCGGCCCATCAGCCCCAGCATTTT

J gene: TRBJ1-1
clone size: -
D gene: TRBD1
V gene: TRBV25-1
CDR3 protein: CASSGLQGTKNTEAFF
CDR3 DNA: TGTGCCAGCAGTGGCTTACAGGGGACCAAGAACACTGAAGCTTTCTTT

J gene: TRBJ2-5
clone size: few
D gene: -
V gene: TRBV20-1
CDR3 protein: CSASAQETQYF
CDR3 DNA: TGCAGTGCTAGCGCTCAAGAGACCCAGTACTTC

J gene: TRBJ1-6
clone size: -
D gene: -
V gene: TRBV7-2
CDR3 protein: CASSLGNSPLHF
CDR3 DNA: TGTGCCAGCAGCTTAGGAAATTCACCCCTCCACTTT

J gene: TRBJ1-4
clone size: -
D gene: -
V gene: TRBV9
CDR3 protein: CASSVAGTSGEKLFF
CDR3 DNA: TGTGCCAGCAGCGTAGCTGGGACAAGCGGGGAAAAACTGTTTTTT

J gene: TRBJ2-1
clone size: -
D gene: TRBD2
V gene: TRBV29-1
CDR3 protein: CSVGDSGVAYNEQFF
CDR3 DNA: TGCAGCGTTGGGGATAGCGGGGTTGCCTACAATGAGCAGTTCTTC

J gene: TRBJ2-5
clone size: -
D gene: -
V gene: TRBV27
CDR3 protein: CASTPGDRVQETQYF
CDR3 DNA: TGTGCCAGCACCCCGGGAGACAGGGTTCAAGAGACCCAGTACTTC

J gene: TRBJ2-5
clone size: few
D gene: -
V gene: TRBV2
CDR3 protein: CASTMGVADQETQYF
CDR3 DNA: TGTGCCAGCACCATGGGCGTGGCGGACCAAGAGACCCAGTACTTC

J gene: TRBJ1-1
clone size: once
D gene: TRBD1
V gene: TRBV20-1
CDR3 protein: CSASRDRDAFF
CDR3 DNA: TGCAGTGCTTCCCGCGACAGGGACGCTTTCTTT

J gene: TRBJ2-5
clone size: once
D gene: -
V gene: TRBV6-5
CDR3 protein: CASSYKETQYF
CDR3 DNA: TGTGCCAGCAGTTACAAGGAGACCCAGTACTTC

J gene: TRBJ2-4
clone size: -
D gene: -
V gene: TRBV15
CDR3 protein: CATSSRDIQYF
CDR3 DNA: TGTGCCACCAGCAGTCGAGACATTCAGTACTTC

J gene: TRBJ1-5
clone size: once
D gene: -
V gene: TRBV7-9
CDR3 protein: CASSLEPNQPQHF
CDR3 DNA: TGTGCCAGCAGCTTAGAACCTAATCAGCCCCAGCATTTT

J gene: TRBJ2-5
clone size: -
D gene: -
V gene: TRBV27
CDR3 protein: CASSLKPGRTAHGTQYF
CDR3 DNA: TGTGCCAGCAGTTTAAAGCCGGGACGGACGGCCCACGGGACCCAGTACTTC

J gene: TRBJ2-1
clone size: -
D gene: TRBD1
V gene: TRBV2
CDR3 protein: CASTSGQGANEQFF
CDR3 DNA: TGTGCCAGCACCTCGGGACAGGGGGCAAATGAGCAGTTCTTC

J gene: TRBJ2-7
clone size: -
D gene: TRBD2
V gene: TRBV5-4
CDR3 protein: CASSLRGGDYEQYF
CDR3 DNA: TGTGCCAGCAGCTTAAGGGGAGGGGACTACGAGCAGTACTTC

J gene: TRBJ2-7
clone size: -
D gene: -
V gene: TRBV4-3
CDR3 protein: CASSQDTSGEYEQYF
CDR3 DNA: TGCGCCAGCAGCCAAGATACCTCAGGCGAATACGAGCAGTACTTC